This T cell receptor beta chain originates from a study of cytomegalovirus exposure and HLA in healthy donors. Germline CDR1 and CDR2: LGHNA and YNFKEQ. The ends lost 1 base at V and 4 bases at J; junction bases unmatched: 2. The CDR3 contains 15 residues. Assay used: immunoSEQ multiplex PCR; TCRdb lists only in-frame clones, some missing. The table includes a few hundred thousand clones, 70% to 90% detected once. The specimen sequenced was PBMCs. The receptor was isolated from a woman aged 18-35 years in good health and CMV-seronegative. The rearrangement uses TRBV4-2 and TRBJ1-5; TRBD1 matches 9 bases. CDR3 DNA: TGTGCCAGCAGCCAAGGTGGACAGGGGAATCAGCCCCAGCATTTT. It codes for CASSQGGQGNQPQHF.